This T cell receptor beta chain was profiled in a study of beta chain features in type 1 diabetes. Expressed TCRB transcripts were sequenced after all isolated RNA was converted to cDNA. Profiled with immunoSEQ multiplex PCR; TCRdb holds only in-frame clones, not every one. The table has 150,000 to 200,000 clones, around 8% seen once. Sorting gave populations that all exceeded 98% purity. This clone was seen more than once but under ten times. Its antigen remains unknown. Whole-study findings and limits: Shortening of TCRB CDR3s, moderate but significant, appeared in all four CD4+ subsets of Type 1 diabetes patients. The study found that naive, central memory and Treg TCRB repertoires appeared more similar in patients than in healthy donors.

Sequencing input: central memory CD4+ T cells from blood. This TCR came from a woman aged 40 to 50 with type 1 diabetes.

CDR3 DNA: TGCGCCAGCAGCTTAGGACTGAGAAGCACAGATACGCAGTATTTT. Translated, it gives CASSLGLRSTDTQYF. The chain carries TRBV5-1 and TRBJ2-3; possible D gene TRBD2, 5 bases. Germline-derived CDR1 and CDR2 are SGHRS and YFSETQ. Trimming took 2 bases from V and 0 from J, leaving 10 bases between them. The CDR3 length is 15 residues.